These 26 T cell receptor beta chains originate from one sample sequenced in a study of response to subunit inactivated influenza vaccine. TCRdb re-called the RT-PCR reads through MiXCR, storing one row per CDR3 protein. The sample includes approximately 530,000 distinct CDR3 sequences, more than 7% of them seen just once. This sample comprised PBMCs from blood, obtained roughly 24 months after vaccination. The receptors derive from a man between 50 and 69 years old who received an inactivated influenza vaccine.

J is TRBJ2-1 and V is TRBV15, with no clear D. V was cut by 0 bases and J by 9 bases, with 12 bases left in between. The CDR3 loop spans 14 amino acids. CDR1 is LNHNV, CDR2 YYDKDF, per germline (reference sequence). The chain's CDR3 is CATSRDPVVGEQFF. The CDR3 DNA sequence: TGTGCCACCAGCAGAGATCCGGTTGTAGGTGAGCAGTTCTTC.

This clonotype was recorded at least ten times. V usage is TRBV10-3 and J usage is TRBJ2-5, with TRBD1 matching 10 bases. Looked up from germline, CDR1 is ENHRY and CDR2 is SYGVKD. Trimming removed 9 bases from V and 5 bases from J; junction bases left unmatched: 6. The CDR3 has 13 residues. The CDR3 is CAIRTGGMETQYF. The CDR3 DNA is TGTGCCATAAGGACAGGGGGAATGGAGACCCAGTACTTC.

This clonotype occurred a few times. The CDR3 sequence is CASSREQGSGTEAFF. The CDR3 nucleotides read TGCGCCAGCAGCCGAGAACAGGGGAGCGGCACTGAAGCTTTCTTT. The chain carries TRBV4-1 and TRBJ1-1; 7 bases are shared with TRBD1. This CDR3 is built from 15 residues. From germline, CDR1 is MGHRA and CDR2 YSYEKL. After removal of 4 bases from V and 4 bases from J, the junction contained 9 bases not matched to a gene.

This clonotype came up a few times. The chain employs TRBV6-5 and TRBJ1-2; TRBD1 matches at 7 bases. V shed 3 bases, J shed 7 bases, and the junction held 5 bases outside the gene matches. CDR3 length: 13 residues. The germline gives CDR1 MNHEY, CDR2 SVGAGI. The CDR3 DNA follows: TGTGCCAGCAGTTATAGGGGGCAGGCTGGCTACACCTTC. Its protein is CASSYRGQAGYTF.

This clonotype was picked up many times. The rearrangement joins TRBV12-3 or TRBV12-4 to TRBJ1-2; no definite D call. CDR3 length equals 11 residues. V lost 7 bases, J lost 4 bases, and 7 bases lay in between. CDR3 nucleotide sequence: TGTGCCAGCAACCGCCTCTATGGCTACACCTTC. Its protein is CASNRLYGYTF.

This clonotype came up a few times. This sequence joins TRBV30 and TRBJ1-4, with 7 bases lining up with TRBD1. The J segment lost 7 bases and the V segment lost 2 bases, leaving 7 bases of the junction unmatched. The CDR3 has 14 residues. Germline V CDR1 and CDR2: GTSNPN, SVGIG (reference sequence). The CDR3 DNA follows: TGTGCCTGGAGTCGACAGGGAATGGGTGAAAAACTGTTTTTT. Amino acid sequence: CAWSRQGMGEKLFF.

This clonotype turned up a few times. This chain joins TRBV20-1 and TRBJ2-7; 14 bases are shared with TRBD2. CDR3 length equals 16 residues. CDR1 and CDR2 (germline): DFQATT, SNEGSKA (reference sequence). V was clipped by 3 bases and J by 5 bases; unmatched bases: 9. CDR3 nucleotides: TGCAGTGCTAGGGGACTAGCGGGAGAGGGTCGGAACGAGCAGTACTTC. This translates into CSARGLAGEGRNEQYF.

This sequence joins TRBV25-1 and TRBJ2-1; D remains ambiguous. The CDR3 has 11 residues. Germline V gene lookup returns CDR1 MGHDK and CDR2 SYGVNS. V lost 8 bases to trimming and J lost 9 bases, with 11 bases between them. The CDR3 reads CASREGREQFF. The CDR3 nucleotides read TGTGCCAGCCGAGAAGGTCGTGAGCAGTTCTTC.

The chain employs TRBV12-3 or TRBV12-4 and TRBJ1-3, with TRBD1 as a possible D gene (5 bases). Deletions cut 5 bases from V and 4 bases from J, with 6 bases between. This CDR3 contains 12 residues. The CDR3 loop is CASSRQGNTIYF. For the CDR3, the DNA is TGTGCCAGCAGTCGACAGGGAAACACCATATATTTT.

This rearrangement joins TRBV11-1 to TRBJ1-2, with 10 bases matching TRBD1. The CDR3 runs to 14 residues. From germline, CDR1 is SGHAT and CDR2 FQDESV (reference sequence). The ends lost 5 bases at V and 9 bases at J; junction bases unmatched: 9. The CDR3 loop reads CASSRNRQGASYTF. The CDR3 DNA is TGTGCCAGCAGCCGTAATCGACAGGGGGCCAGCTACACCTTC.

J is TRBJ2-7 and V is TRBV27; TRBD1 aligns across 10 bases. Germline V gives CDR1 MNHEY, CDR2 SMNVEV (reference sequence). The junction had 1 base not matched to a gene; V was cut back by 3 bases and J by 5 bases. The CDR3 length is 13 residues. CDR3 bases: TGTGCCAGCAGTTTTGGGACAGGGGACGAGCAGTACTTC. This codes for CASSFGTGDEQYF.

This clonotype was counted ten times or more. The chain uses TRBV11-2 and TRBJ1-1; 7 nucleotides align to TRBD1. V was clipped by 4 bases and J by 5 bases; unmatched bases: 7. This CDR3 spans 14 amino acids. Germline CDR1 and CDR2: SGHAT and FQNNGV. CDR3 sequence: CASSWGRGRTEAFF. DNA for the CDR3: TGTGCCAGCAGCTGGGGCAGGGGGAGGACTGAAGCTTTCTTT.

The rearrangement uses TRBV28 and TRBJ2-1, with D possibly matching TRBD2 (6 bases). CDR1 and CDR2 from the germline V gene are MDHEN and SYDVKM. The CDR3 runs to 15 residues. Trimming took 5 bases from V and 7 from J, leaving 18 bases between them. CDR3 sequence: CASSRAGRGANEQFF. CDR3 sequence (DNA): TGTGCCAGCAGTAGGGCGGGAAGAGGGGCTAATGAGCAGTTCTTC.

This clonotype appeared many times. V is TRBV3-1 and J is TRBJ2-2, with D perhaps TRBD1 (6 bases). CDR3 size: 16 residues. V dropped 0 bases and J dropped 2 bases, with 10 bases sitting between them. CDR1 and CDR2 (germline): LGHDT, YNNKEL (reference sequence). The CDR3 spells CASSQDGTINTGELFF. CDR3 nucleotide sequence: TGTGCCAGCAGCCAAGATGGGACAATAAACACCGGGGAGCTGTTTTTT.

The V call is TRBV21-1, the J call TRBJ1-5; the tabulated D call, TRBD1, remains unverified against the DNA. TRBV21-1 has pseudogene status. The CDR3 covers 17 residues. CDR3 sequence: CASREVRYRGSNQPQHF. The CDR3 region has the DNA TGTGCCTCCCGGGAGGTCAGGTACCGGGGGAGCAATCAGCCCCAGCATTTT.

This clonotype appeared many times. The rearrangement links TRBV4-2 to TRBJ2-7, with a weak D call TRBD1 (5 bases). Germline CDR1 LGHNA, CDR2 YNFKEQ. V dropped 0 bases and J dropped 2 bases, with 8 bases sitting between them. The CDR3 contains 14 residues. The CDR3, as DNA: TGTGCCAGCAGCCAAGATACAGGCCCCTACGAGCAGTACTTC. This translates into CASSQDTGPYEQYF.

Only one count was recorded for this clonotype. This rearrangement joins TRBV10-1 to TRBJ2-7, with D unresolved. This CDR3 region has 14 residues. From germline, CDR1 is WNHNN and CDR2 SYGVQD (reference sequence). With 7 bases removed from V and 3 bases from J, the gap between germline ends came to 16 bases. The CDR3 coding sequence is TGCGCCAGCAAACCTCGACCGCGAGACTACGAGCAGTACTTC. It yields the protein CASKPRPRDYEQYF.

The chain links TRBV12-3 or TRBV12-4 to TRBJ2-3; 10 bases fit TRBD2. With 3 bases clipped from V and 2 bases from J, the junction kept 2 bases outside the gene matches. This CDR3 comprises 15 residues. CDR3 sequence (DNA): TGTGCCAGCAGTTTGAGCGGGGGGGCCACAGATACGCAGTATTTT. This translates into CASSLSGGATDTQYF.

The chain couples TRBV6-2 or TRBV6-3 to TRBJ2-3, with D unresolved. The CDR3 length is 14 residues. The germline V gene has CDR1 MNHEY and CDR2 SVGEGT. Trimming took off 5 bases at V and 7 bases at J, with 16 bases between the two ends. CDR3 protein: CASSPRTAQNTQYF. CDR3 nucleotide sequence: TGTGCCAGCAGTCCAAGGACGGCCCAAAATACGCAGTATTTT.

The chain carries TRBV10-3 and TRBJ2-6; D not resolved. CDR3 size: 16 residues. With 4 bases removed from V and 4 bases from J, the gap between germline ends came to 14 bases. CDR1 and CDR2 from the germline V gene are ENHRY and SYGVKD. CDR3 coding DNA: TGTGCCATCAGTGCCCCGGGCCAGGTGGGGGCCAACGTCCTGACTTTC. Its protein is CAISAPGQVGANVLTF.

This clonotype appeared a few times. This chain joins TRBV20-1 and TRBJ2-3; 12 bases map to TRBD2. Germline assignment: CDR1 DFQATT and CDR2 SNEGSKA (reference sequence). The CDR3 sequence is 17 residues long. J lost 1 base, V lost 1 base, and 6 bases had no gene match. This CDR3 reads CSARASGRAGGTDTQYF. Written as DNA, the CDR3 is TGCAGTGCTAGAGCTAGCGGGAGGGCCGGTGGCACAGATACGCAGTATTTT.

The genes are TRBV7-8 and TRBJ2-5; no firm D call. Looked up from germline, CDR1 is SGHVS and CDR2 is FQNEAQ. Trimming pared 3 bases from V and 4 bases from J, leaving 12 bases between. The CDR3 loop spans 14 amino acids. CDR3: CASSLAGTTETQYF. The DNA for the CDR3 is TGTGCCAGCAGCTTGGCCGGCACGACAGAGACCCAGTACTTC.

This clonotype was seen more than once but under ten times. The chain is built from TRBV5-1 and TRBJ1-1; no clear D gene. There are 14 residues in the CDR3. V shed 0 bases and J shed 2 bases, with 8 bases lying between them. Germline CDR1 SGHRS, CDR2 YFSETQ. The CDR3 sequence is CASSLGTSNTEAFF. In DNA form, the CDR3 reads TGCGCCAGCAGCTTGGGTACGAGTAACACTGAAGCTTTCTTT.

In its sample, this clonotype was seen many times. Here the CDR3 DNA reads TGTGCCAGCAGTTCCGGGACAGATAGCACAGATACGCAGTATTTT. Translating it yields CASSSGTDSTDTQYF. The genes are TRBV3-1 and TRBJ2-3, with 7 bases lining up with TRBD1. Germline-derived CDR1 and CDR2 are LGHDT and YNNKEL (reference sequence). The CDR3 totals 15 residues. V shed 6 bases and J 0 bases; nucleotides not matched to a gene: 6.

This rearrangement joins TRBV28 to TRBJ2-7; weak D call: TRBD2 (5 bases). Trimming left V 4 bases short and J 2 bases short, with 12 bases between. Germline CDR1 and CDR2: MDHEN and SYDVKM. This CDR3 has 14 residues. CDR3: CASSSISEAYEQYF. In nucleotides, the CDR3 is TGTGCCAGCAGTTCCATTTCGGAGGCCTACGAGCAGTACTTC.

The CDR3 loop is CSATPGLAGVIEQYF. CDR3 bases: TGCAGTGCTACCCCGGGACTAGCGGGAGTGATCGAGCAGTACTTC. The chain carries TRBV20-1 and TRBJ2-7, with 14 bases lining up with TRBD2. The ends lost 4 bases at V and 6 bases at J; junction bases unmatched: 8. From germline, CDR1 is DFQATT and CDR2 SNEGSKA (reference sequence). This CDR3 is 15 amino acids long.